The rows below give T cell receptor beta chains drawn from one sample of a study of STAT5B mutations in CD4+ large granular lymphocyte leukemia. TCRdb keeps only in-frame clones here, not all; method: immunoSEQ multiplex PCR. The sample has tens of thousands of clones; roughly 84% are singletons. The sequenced sample was CD4+ T cells from blood buffy coats. Every receptor here comes from a human donor in good health. CDR3s include the opening cysteine and the closing phenylalanine or tryptophan. Each record gives: V gene, J gene, clone size, D gene, CDR3 DNA, CDR3 protein. A D gene is named only where the DNA matches it firmly. The size entry is marked missing in some rows and otherwise reads once, few, many or a size class.

V gene: TRBV6-1; J gene: TRBJ1-5; clone size: .; D gene: .; CDR3 DNA: TGTGCCAGCAGTGAAGGGCAGGGCGGTCAGCCCCAGCATTTT; CDR3 protein: CASSEGQGGQPQHF
V gene: TRBV5-1; J gene: TRBJ2-6; clone size: .; D gene: TRBD1; CDR3 DNA: TGCGCCAGCAGATCGGGACAGGGGGCTTCTGGGGCCAACGTCCTGACTTTC; CDR3 protein: CASRSGQGASGANVLTF
V gene: TRBV25-1; J gene: TRBJ1-1; clone size: .; D gene: .; CDR3 DNA: TGTGCCAGCAGTGCCAATGGGATGAACACTGAAGCTTTCTTT; CDR3 protein: CASSANGMNTEAFF
V gene: TRBV30; J gene: TRBJ2-7; clone size: .; D gene: .; CDR3 DNA: TGTGCCCATGGTTCGAATTATTACGAGCAGTACTTC; CDR3 protein: CAHGSNYYEQYF
V gene: TRBV7-3; J gene: TRBJ2-1; clone size: .; D gene: .; CDR3 DNA: TGTGCCAGCAGCTTAGGCCTAACGGGGCTCGATGAGCAGTTCTTC; CDR3 protein: CASSLGLTGLDEQFF
V gene: TRBV6-1; J gene: TRBJ2-3; clone size: .; D gene: TRBD2; CDR3 DNA: TGTGCCAGCAGTGCCTTGACTAGCGGCAGCACAGATACGCAGTATTTT; CDR3 protein: CASSALTSGSTDTQYF
V gene: TRBV20-1; J gene: TRBJ2-7; clone size: .; D gene: .; CDR3 DNA: TGCAGTGCTACGGACAGATACGAGCAGTACTTC; CDR3 protein: CSATDRYEQYF
V gene: TRBV7-8; J gene: TRBJ1-1; clone size: .; D gene: TRBD1; CDR3 DNA: TGTGCCAGCAGCTTAGTAACAGGGGACTTGAACACTGAAGCTTTCTTT; CDR3 protein: CASSLVTGDLNTEAFF
V gene: TRBV9; J gene: TRBJ2-7; clone size: .; D gene: .; CDR3 DNA: TGTGCCAGCAGCGTAGTCGGGGGCGAGCAGTACTTC; CDR3 protein: CASSVVGGEQYF
V gene: TRBV7-3; J gene: TRBJ2-2; clone size: .; D gene: .; CDR3 DNA: TGTGCCAGCAGCCAGCAGATGTCCGGGGAGCTGTTTTTT; CDR3 protein: CASSQQMSGELFF
V gene: TRBV5-1; J gene: TRBJ2-2; clone size: .; D gene: .; CDR3 DNA: TGCGCCAGCAGCTACCAAGGGGGGGACACCGGGGAGCTGTTTTTT; CDR3 protein: CASSYQGGDTGELFF
V gene: TRBV19; J gene: TRBJ2-3; clone size: .; D gene: .; CDR3 DNA: TGTGCCAGTAGTATCTCTGTCAGGGGCACAGATACGCAGTATTTT; CDR3 protein: CASSISVRGTDTQYF
V gene: TRBV5-4; J gene: TRBJ1-1; clone size: .; D gene: TRBD1; CDR3 DNA: TGTGCCAGCAGCCTCACGGGACAGGGAGAAGCTTTCTTT; CDR3 protein: CASSLTGQGEAFF
V gene: TRBV30; J gene: TRBJ1-3; clone size: once; D gene: .; CDR3 DNA: TGTGCCTGCGAACGGGGGGACTCTGGAAACACCATATATTTT; CDR3 protein: CACERGDSGNTIYF
V gene: TRBV4-1; J gene: TRBJ2-7; clone size: few; D gene: TRBD1; CDR3 DNA: TGCGCCAGCAGCCATCCGGACAGGAGGAACGAGCAGTACTTC; CDR3 protein: CASSHPDRRNEQYF
V gene: TRBV7-2; J gene: TRBJ2-7; clone size: .; D gene: TRBD1; CDR3 DNA: TGTGCCAGCAGCTCGGGACAGGGTTCAACCTACGAGCAGTACTTC; CDR3 protein: CASSSGQGSTYEQYF
V gene: TRBV10-3; J gene: TRBJ1-1; clone size: once; D gene: TRBD1; CDR3 DNA: TGTGCCACCACGGACAGGGGGGCTGAAGCTTTCTTT; CDR3 protein: CATTDRGAEAFF
V gene: TRBV27; J gene: TRBJ2-1; clone size: .; D gene: .; CDR3 DNA: TGTGCCAGCAGTTTCATCACGGGCGGGAAAAATGAGCAGTTCTTC; CDR3 protein: CASSFITGGKNEQFF
V gene: TRBV10-3; J gene: TRBJ2-7; clone size: .; D gene: .; CDR3 DNA: TGTGCCATCTCCTCCGGGACACACTACGAGCAGTACTTC; CDR3 protein: CAISSGTHYEQYF
V gene: TRBV5-6; J gene: TRBJ1-2; clone size: .; D gene: .; CDR3 DNA: TGTGCCAGCAGCTTGGGAGTCGGGAACTATGGCTACACCTTC; CDR3 protein: CASSLGVGNYGYTF
V gene: TRBV7-2; J gene: TRBJ2-3; clone size: .; D gene: .; CDR3 DNA: TGTGCCAGCAGCCCCGCCGCGGGGAGATTTGATACGCAGTATTTT; CDR3 protein: CASSPAAGRFDTQYF
V gene: TRBV11-2; J gene: TRBJ2-7; clone size: .; D gene: .; CDR3 DNA: TGTGCCAGCAGCCCCAGCGGCGCTAGGTCCTACGAGCAGTACTTC; CDR3 protein: CASSPSGARSYEQYF
V gene: TRBV5-4; J gene: TRBJ1-1; clone size: few; D gene: .; CDR3 DNA: TGTGCCAGCAGACGGGACACCCAAAACACTGAAGCTTTCTTT; CDR3 protein: CASRRDTQNTEAFF
V gene: TRBV11-3; J gene: TRBJ2-7; clone size: .; D gene: .; CDR3 DNA: TGTGCCAGCAGCTTAGGGCAGGGGAACGAGCAGTACTTC; CDR3 protein: CASSLGQGNEQYF
V gene: TRBV2; J gene: TRBJ2-2; clone size: once; D gene: TRBD2; CDR3 DNA: TGTGCCAGCAGTGAAGTGGGACTAGCGGGAGTAATCACCGGGGAGCTGTTTTTT; CDR3 protein: CASSEVGLAGVITGELFF
V gene: TRBV6-6; J gene: TRBJ2-7; clone size: .; D gene: .; CDR3 DNA: TGTGCCAGCAGTTACTCGACCAGGGGTTACGAGCAGTACTTC; CDR3 protein: CASSYSTRGYEQYF
V gene: TRBV21-1; J gene: TRBJ1-4; clone size: once; D gene: .; CDR3 DNA: TGTGCCAGCAGCAATGGTGGGCGCAGGGCTACAACTAATGAAAAACTGTTTTTT; CDR3 protein: CASSNGGRRATTNEKLFF
V gene: TRBV5-8; J gene: TRBJ1-2; clone size: .; D gene: .; CDR3 DNA: TGTGCCAGCAGCTTGTTGGGGGGTGGCTACACCTTC; CDR3 protein: CASSLLGGGYTF
V gene: TRBV28; J gene: TRBJ1-5; clone size: once; D gene: .; CDR3 DNA: TGTGCCAGCCATATACAGCCTTCGACGGGCAGCAATCAGCCCCAGCATTTT; CDR3 protein: CASHIQPSTGSNQPQHF
V gene: TRBV30; J gene: TRBJ2-1; clone size: .; D gene: .; CDR3 DNA: TGTGCCTGGACCCCACCAGGGAACAATGAGCAGTTCTTC; CDR3 protein: CAWTPPGNNEQFF
V gene: TRBV19; J gene: TRBJ2-1; clone size: .; D gene: .; CDR3 DNA: TGTGCCAGTAGTATAGGACCCACCGGGCATGAGCAGTTCTTC; CDR3 protein: CASSIGPTGHEQFF
V gene: TRBV5-4; J gene: TRBJ2-1; clone size: .; D gene: .; CDR3 DNA: TGTGCCAGCAGCCCTCAAATGGGGAATGAGCAGTTCTTC; CDR3 protein: CASSPQMGNEQFF